The table lists the clone carrying this TCR beta chain with a count of one. This specimen belongs to a study of T cells in tuberculosis. With 3 bases clipped from V and 2 bases from J, the junction kept 10 bases outside the gene matches. The CDR3 is 16 residues long. Germline-derived CDR1 and CDR2 are SNHLY and FYNNEI. Only in-frame clones appear in the TCRdb table, and some are missing; sequencing was by immunoSEQ multiplex PCR. The sample lists some 31,000 clones, approximately 93% occurring once. The chain has TRBV2 and TRBJ2-7; 7 bases fit TRBD2. The receptor comes from a donor between 10 and 35 years old with latent tuberculosis or without tuberculosis infection. Sequenced sample: PBMCs. CDR3 sequence (DNA): TGTGCCAGCAGTGAGGGCCCGGGGGAGGGCCCCTACGAGCAGTACTTC. It encodes CASSEGPGEGPYEQYF.